This entry concerns a single T cell receptor (beta chain). This clone occurred once. Which antigen it targets is not known. No base-level quality is on record; no much larger clone is a single base apart. This record comes from a study of radiotherapy plus CTLA-4 blockade in lung cancer (dated by TCRdb to the late 2010s). Notes on the research overall: Objective responses occurred in 18% of enrolled patients, and 30% to 35% achieved disease control. Study-wide findings and limitations: Increased serum interferon-beta after radiation, together with early dynamic changes in blood T cell clones, were reported to be the strongest predictors of response. After treatment with radiotherapy and ipilimumab, TCR clones that originated in tumors expanded in peripheral blood.

Focal radiation therapy combined with CTLA-4 blockade (ipilimumab) was tested in patients with chemo-refractory metastatic non-small-cell lung cancer. Library preparation used the immunoSEQ multiplex PCR assay. This immuneACCESS table, as held by TCRdb, lists in-frame sequences with V and J called but not all clones. Of the missing ones, under half trace to an unresolved V gene in checked studies; the others have no known cause. This sample comprises roughly 55,000 clones, approximately 65% of them detected only once. The ten biggest clones cover about 8.5% of the sample. This TCR was recovered from a human donor with non-small cell lung cancer whose response to radiotherapy plus ipilimumab could not be evaluated. The source material was peripheral blood, sampled from a patient treated with radiotherapy plus ipilimumab.

In nucleotides, the sequence is TGTGCCAGCAGCGGCGGGACAGGGGACTACGAGCAGTACTTC. Translated, this is CASSGGTGDYEQYF. Recombination linked TRBV5-5 to TRBJ2-7, with 10 middle bases fitting TRBD1. Trimming removed 4 bases from V and 3 bases from J; the gene matches leave 4 bases unexplained. Including cysteine and phenylalanine, the CDR3 has 14 amino acids. This entry keeps only the CDR3 DNA: 42 bases, framed from base 1. CDR1 and CDR2 are read off the germline V gene (reference sequence) as SGHKS and YYEKEE.